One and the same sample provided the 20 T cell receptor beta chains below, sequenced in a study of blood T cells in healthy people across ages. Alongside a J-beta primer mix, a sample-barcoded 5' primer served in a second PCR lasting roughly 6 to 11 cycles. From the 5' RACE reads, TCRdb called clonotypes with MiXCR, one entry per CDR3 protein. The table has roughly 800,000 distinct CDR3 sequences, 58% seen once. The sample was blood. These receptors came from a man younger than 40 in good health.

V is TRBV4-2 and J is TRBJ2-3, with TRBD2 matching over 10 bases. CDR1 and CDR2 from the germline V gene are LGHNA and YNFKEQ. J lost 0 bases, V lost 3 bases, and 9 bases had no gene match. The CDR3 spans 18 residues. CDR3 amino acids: CASSHGNPTSGSTDTQYF. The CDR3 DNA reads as TGTGCCAGCAGCCACGGAAACCCGACTAGCGGGAGCACAGATACGCAGTATTTT.

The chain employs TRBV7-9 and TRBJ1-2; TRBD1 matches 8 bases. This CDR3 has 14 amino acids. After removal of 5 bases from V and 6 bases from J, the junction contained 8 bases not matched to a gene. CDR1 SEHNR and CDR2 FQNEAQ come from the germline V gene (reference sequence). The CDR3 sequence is CASSPDQDRDGYTF. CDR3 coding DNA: TGTGCCAGCAGCCCTGATCAGGACAGGGATGGCTACACCTTC.

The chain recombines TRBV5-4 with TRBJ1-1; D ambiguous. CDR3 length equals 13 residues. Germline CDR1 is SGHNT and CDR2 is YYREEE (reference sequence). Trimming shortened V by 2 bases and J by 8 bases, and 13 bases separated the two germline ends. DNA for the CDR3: TGTGCCAGCAGCTTAATAGGTACTGGGGAAGCTTTCTTT. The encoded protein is CASSLIGTGEAFF.

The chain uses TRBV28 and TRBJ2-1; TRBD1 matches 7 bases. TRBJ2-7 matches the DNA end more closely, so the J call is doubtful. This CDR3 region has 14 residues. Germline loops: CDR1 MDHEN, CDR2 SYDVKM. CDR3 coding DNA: TGTGCCAGCAGTCCGACAGGGTGGGACTACGAGCAGTACTTC. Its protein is CASSPTGWDYEQYF.

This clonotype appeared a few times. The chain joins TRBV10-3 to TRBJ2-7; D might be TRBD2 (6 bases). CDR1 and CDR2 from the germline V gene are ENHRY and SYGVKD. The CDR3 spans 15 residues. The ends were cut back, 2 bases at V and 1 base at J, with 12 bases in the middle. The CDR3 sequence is CAISEGSGRSYEQYF. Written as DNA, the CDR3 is TGTGCCATCAGTGAGGGCAGCGGGCGATCCTACGAGCAGTACTTC.

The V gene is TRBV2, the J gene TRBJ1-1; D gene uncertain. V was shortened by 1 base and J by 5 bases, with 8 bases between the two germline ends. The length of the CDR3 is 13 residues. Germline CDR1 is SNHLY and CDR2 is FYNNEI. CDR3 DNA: TGTGCCAGCAGTGAAGTCCGGGGAACTGAAGCTTTCTTT. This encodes CASSEVRGTEAFF.

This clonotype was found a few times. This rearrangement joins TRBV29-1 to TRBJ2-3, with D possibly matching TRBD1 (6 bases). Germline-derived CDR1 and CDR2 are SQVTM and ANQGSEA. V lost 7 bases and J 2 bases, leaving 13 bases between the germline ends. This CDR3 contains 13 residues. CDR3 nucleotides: TGCAGCGGGGGACAACAAGACACAGATACGCAGTATTTT. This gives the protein CSGGQQDTDTQYF.

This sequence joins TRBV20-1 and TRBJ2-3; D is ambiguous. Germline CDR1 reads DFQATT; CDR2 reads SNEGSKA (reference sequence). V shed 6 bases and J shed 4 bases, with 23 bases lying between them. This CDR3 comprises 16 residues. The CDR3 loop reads CSAQTRLLSRADTQYF. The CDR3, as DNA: TGCAGTGCCCAAACGCGACTCCTTAGTCGGGCAGATACGCAGTATTTT.

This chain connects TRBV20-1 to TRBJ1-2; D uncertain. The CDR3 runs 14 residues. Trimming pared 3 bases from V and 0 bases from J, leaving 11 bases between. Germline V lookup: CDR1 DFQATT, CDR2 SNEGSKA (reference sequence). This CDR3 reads CSASRGEANYGYTF. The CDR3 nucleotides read TGCAGTGCTAGTCGGGGAGAAGCTAACTATGGCTACACCTTC.

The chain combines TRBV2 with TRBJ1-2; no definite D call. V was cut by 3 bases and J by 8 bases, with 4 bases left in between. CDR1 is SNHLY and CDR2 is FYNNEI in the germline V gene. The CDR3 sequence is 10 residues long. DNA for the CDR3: TGTGCCAGCAGTGAGGGAGGCTACACCTTC. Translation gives CASSEGGYTF.

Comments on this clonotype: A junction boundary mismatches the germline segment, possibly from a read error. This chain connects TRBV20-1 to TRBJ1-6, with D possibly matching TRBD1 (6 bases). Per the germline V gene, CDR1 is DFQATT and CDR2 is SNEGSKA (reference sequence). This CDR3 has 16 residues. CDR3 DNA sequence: TGCAGTGCTAGAGATCAGGGGAGCTCCTGTAATTCACCCCTCCACTTT. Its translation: CSARDQGSSCNSPLHF.

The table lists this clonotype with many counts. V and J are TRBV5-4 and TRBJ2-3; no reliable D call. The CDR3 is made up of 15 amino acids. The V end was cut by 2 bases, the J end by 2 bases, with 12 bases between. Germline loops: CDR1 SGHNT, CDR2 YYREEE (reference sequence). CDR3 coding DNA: TGTGCCAGCAGCTTCGGATTTGCTTCCACAGATACGCAGTATTTT. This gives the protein CASSFGFASTDTQYF.

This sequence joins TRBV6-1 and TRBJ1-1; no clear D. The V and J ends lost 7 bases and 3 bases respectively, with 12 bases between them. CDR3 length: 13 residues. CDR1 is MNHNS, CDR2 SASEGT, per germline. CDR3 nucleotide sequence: TGTGCCAGCAAGTCCAGGCCCGACACTGAAGCTTTCTTT. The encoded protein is CASKSRPDTEAFF.

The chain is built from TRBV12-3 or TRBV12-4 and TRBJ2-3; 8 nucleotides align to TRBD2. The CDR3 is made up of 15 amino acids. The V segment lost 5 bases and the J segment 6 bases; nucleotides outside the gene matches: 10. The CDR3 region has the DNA TGTGCCAGCAGTGAGCGGGGGCCCCCCCCGGATACGCAGTATTTT. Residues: CASSERGPPPDTQYF.

CDR3 residues: CASSLSAGSNEQYF. The CDR3 nucleotides read TGTGCCAGTAGTCTGTCAGCGGGTAGCAATGAGCAGTACTTC. The chain couples TRBV19 to TRBJ2-5; tentatively, D is TRBD2 (6 bases). The CDR3 totals 14 residues. The V gene lost 5 bases and the J gene lost 11 bases, with 21 bases spanning the gap. Germline values: CDR1 LNHDA, CDR2 SQIVND (reference sequence).

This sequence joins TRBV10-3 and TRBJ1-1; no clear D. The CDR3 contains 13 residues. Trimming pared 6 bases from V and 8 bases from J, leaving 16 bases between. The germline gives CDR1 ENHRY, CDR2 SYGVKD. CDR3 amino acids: CAIRADHTAEAFF. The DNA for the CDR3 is TGTGCCATCAGGGCAGACCACACCGCGGAAGCTTTCTTT.

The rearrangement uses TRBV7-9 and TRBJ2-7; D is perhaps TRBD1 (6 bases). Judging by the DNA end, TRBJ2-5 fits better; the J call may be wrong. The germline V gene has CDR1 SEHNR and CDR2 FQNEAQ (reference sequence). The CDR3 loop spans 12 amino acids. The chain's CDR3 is CASSIRGETQYF. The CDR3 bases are TGTGCCAGCAGCATCAGGGGAGAGACCCAGTACTTC.

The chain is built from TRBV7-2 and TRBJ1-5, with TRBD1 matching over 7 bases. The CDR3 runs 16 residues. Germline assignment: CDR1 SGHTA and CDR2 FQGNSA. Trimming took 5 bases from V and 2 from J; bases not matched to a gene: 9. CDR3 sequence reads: CASSPQTGNGNQPQHF. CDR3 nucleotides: TGTGCCAGCAGCCCCCAGACAGGGAATGGCAATCAGCCCCAGCATTTT.

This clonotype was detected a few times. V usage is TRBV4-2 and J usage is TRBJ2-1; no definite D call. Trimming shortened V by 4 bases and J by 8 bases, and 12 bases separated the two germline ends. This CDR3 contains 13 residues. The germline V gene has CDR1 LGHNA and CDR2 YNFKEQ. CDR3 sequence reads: CASSLSKRDEQFF. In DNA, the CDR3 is TGTGCCAGCAGCCTATCGAAGCGCGATGAGCAGTTCTTC.

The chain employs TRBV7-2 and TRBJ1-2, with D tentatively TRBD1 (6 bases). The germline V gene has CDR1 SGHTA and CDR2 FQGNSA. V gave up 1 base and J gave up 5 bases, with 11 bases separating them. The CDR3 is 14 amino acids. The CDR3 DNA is TGTGCCAGCAGCTTAGGGGGGGACATATATGGCTACACCTTC. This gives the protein CASSLGGDIYGYTF.